The 2 T cell receptor beta chains below all came from one sample that was sequenced in a study of shared clonotypes between healthy human individuals. The method was immunoSEQ multiplex PCR; TCRdb's version includes in-frame clones alone and lacks a portion of them. The data show 2,500,000 or so clones, roughly 93% seen once. The specimen sequenced was naive CD4+ T cells from PBMCs. Subset in this sample: CD45RA+ positively selected. The receptors shown here come from a man between 18 and 35 years old in good health. Some clones in this sample may be carry-over from other donors' samples.

The chain couples TRBV19 to TRBJ1-2; TRBD1 is a possible D gene (5 bases). The germline gives CDR1 LNHDA, CDR2 SQIVND (reference sequence). The CDR3 consists of 15 residues. With 4 bases removed from V and 3 bases from J, the gap between germline ends came to 15 bases. The DNA for the CDR3 is TGTGCCAGTAGTAGCAATGGTTTAGGGGACTATGGCTACACCTTC. It specifies CASSSNGLGDYGYTF.

This clone was observed a few times. This chain connects TRBV5-1 to TRBJ1-5, with a possible D match to TRBD1 (6 bases). There are 13 residues in the CDR3. Germline V lookup: CDR1 SGHRS, CDR2 YFSETQ. The V and J ends lost 2 bases and 6 bases respectively, with 9 bases between them. The CDR3 sequence: CASSLQGRQPQHF. As DNA, the CDR3 is TGCGCCAGCAGCTTACAGGGCCGTCAGCCCCAGCATTTT.